The present entry profiles one T cell receptor (beta chain) with its context. This entry is derived from a study of T cell responses to AZD1222 COVID-19 vaccine. Data came from immunoSEQ multiplex PCR; TCRdb stores just in-frame clones and leaves some out. This table has approximately 260,000 clones, 90% to 95% appearing once. This CDR3 has 13 amino acids. The germline CDR1 and CDR2 sequences are SGHKS and YYEKEE (reference sequence). With 1 base clipped from V and 6 bases from J, the junction kept 1 base outside the gene matches. The sequence derives from an adult in good health. The chain is built from TRBV5-5 and TRBJ2-1, with TRBD2 matching 7 bases. The material sequenced was peripheral blood, taken on day 0 of AZD1222 vaccination. The CDR3 reads CASSLSGINEQFF. The CDR3 DNA reads TGTGCCAGCAGCTTGAGCGGGATCAATGAGCAGTTCTTC.